This T cell receptor (beta chain) comes out of a study of blood T cells in healthy people across ages (dated by TCRdb to the mid-2010s). With respect to the entire study: In model experiments, template switching captured roughly one uniquely barcoded TCR beta cDNA molecule for every two T cells. Donors of different ages were randomly distributed across sequencing lanes to avoid experimental bias. Two additional independent replicas of 1 million unique cDNA reads from the same blood draw were analyzed for two donors (one aged 18 to 29 and one aged 80 or older). Using deep sequencing normalized with unique cDNA molecular identifiers, the study measured how TCR beta repertoire diversity changes with age. Four age groups were formed from the donors: young (average approximately 16 years), middle-aged (approximately 42), aged (over 55) and long-lived (about 80). Overall study outcomes, separate from this receptor: Because profiling used bulk unsorted PBMCs, naive and antigen-experienced compartments could not be compared conclusively. Donor CMV infection status was unknown, potentially confounding age-related changes in expanded clonotypes. Observed TCR beta diversity correlated strongly with the percentage of naive T cells measured by flow cytometry. Total diversity estimates from one million sequenced T cells were considered lower bounds and underestimates. Observed TCR beta diversity per million T cells fell roughly linearly with age, and a significant reduction was already apparent by age around 40. Compared with the aged group, more naive CD4+ T cells, fewer expanded clones and increased TCR diversity were shown by the long-lived group, suggesting age selection.

The 39 donors, aged about 6 to 100 years, were systemically healthy Caucasian individuals from Russia. Each donor gave ten milliliters of peripheral blood, collected into EDTA-treated Vacutainer tubes. Ficoll-Paque density-gradient centrifugation was used to isolate PBMCs, with at least 6.5 million obtained per sample. Total RNA, at least 6 micrograms per sample, was extracted from PBMCs with Trizol reagent. For every donor, an aliquot of PBMCs went through flow cytometry to measure the percentages of naive CD45RAhigh/CD27high T cells. V sheds 1 base and J sheds 9 bases, leaving 7 bases between their ends. From the cysteine up to the phenylalanine, the CDR3 has a length of 12 residues. The kept DNA is CDR3 alone, 36 bases in frame from the first base. CDR1 SGHTA and CDR2 FQGNSA were looked up in the germline V gene. Of note for this clonotype: Its antigen target is currently unknown. Base qualities are missing; no much larger clone stands one base away.

Receptors were amplified or captured by 5' RACE. The sequencer was an Illumina HiSeq 2500. A second PCR of 7 to 11 cycles was run with a J-beta primer mix and a sample-barcoded 5' primer. A template-switch 5' adaptor carrying 12 random nucleotides introduced a unique molecular identifier onto each TCR beta cDNA molecule. At least 3 million CDR3-containing paired-end reads were obtained from each sample. All of the RNA was converted into first-strand cDNA using the Mint cDNA synthesis kit, with a TRBC-specific oligonucleotide serving as the primer. All cDNA was treated with uracil-DNA glycosylase and then went through a first 18-cycle PCR with the universal primers M1SS and BC2_uni_R. For the original study's pipeline: Normalization of each sample was performed by random selection of 1 million high-quality reads, each carrying a distinct molecular identifier. Instead of being binned into consensus sequences, reads that shared molecular identifiers were thrown out. CDR3 identification, clonotype clustering and error correction used MiTCR with a Q25 quality threshold and the strictest error-elimination algorithm. A nonparametric unseen species model using Euler transformation provided a lower-bound estimate of total TCR beta diversity. TCRdb handled the public reads itself, with Q25 trimming in fastp and clone calling in MiXCR, and kept productive beta chains. CDR3 protein duplicates are merged, each entry listing the most common genes and DNA. The V and J calls were determined by TCRdb, not by the authors. For this sample there are under 1,000,000 distinct CDR3 sequences; around 36% appear just once. Of the sample, roughly 13% falls within the top ten clones.

Sequenced input: blood. The chain is made from TRBV7-2 and TRBJ1-5; a confident D gene designation cannot be given. This TCR came from a man between 18 and 29 years old in good health. The CDR3 region: CASSLEVGPQHF. The nucleotide sequence is TGTGCCAGCAGCTTAGAGGTCGGGCCCCAGCATTTT.